Presented here are 20 T cell receptor beta chains from one specimen sequenced in a study of blood T cell repertoires in COVID-19. Assay: immunoSEQ multiplex PCR; the TCRdb copy retains only in-frame clones and omits some. The repertoire holds about 84,000 clones, roughly 80% seen once, with roughly a sixth in the top ten. Sequencing was performed on peripheral blood. These receptors originate from an elderly woman with acute or convalescent COVID-19.

The V and J genes are TRBV6-2 or TRBV6-3 and TRBJ1-5, with D tentatively TRBD1 (6 bases). Germline values: CDR1 MNHEY, CDR2 SVGEGT. The CDR3 is made up of 17 amino acids. V was cut by 4 bases and J by 7 bases, with 23 bases left in between. CDR3 protein: CASSSPGGGGRGQPQHF. The CDR3 coding sequence is TGTGCCAGCAGTTCCCCGGGAGGAGGGGGGCGAGGGCAGCCCCAGCATTTT.

The chain links TRBV7-9 to TRBJ2-7, with TRBD2 identical over 12 bases. The CDR3 is 16 amino acids. The germline V gene has CDR1 SEHNR and CDR2 FQNEAQ (reference sequence). V gave up 5 bases and J gave up 3 bases; unmatched junction bases: 8. CDR3 residues: CASSISTSGGNYEQYF. DNA of the CDR3: TGTGCCAGCAGCATCTCGACTAGCGGGGGAAACTACGAGCAGTACTTC.

The CDR3 is CASSQVRSNGYTF. The CDR3 DNA is TGTGCCAGCAGCCAAGTCCGGTCGAATGGCTACACCTTC. V and J are TRBV3-1 (or the pseudogene TRBV3-2) and TRBJ1-2; D unresolved. The CDR3 has 13 amino acids. The germline gives CDR1 LGHDT, CDR2 YNNKEL (reference sequence). The germline V and J ends were trimmed by 1 base and 6 bases, with 9 bases remaining between them.

This chain links TRBV5-6 with TRBJ1-4; TRBD1 agrees at 8 bases. This CDR3 contains 17 residues. J lost 0 bases, V lost 0 bases, and 4 bases had no gene match. The germline CDR1 and CDR2 sequences are SGHDT and YYEEEE. The DNA for the CDR3 is TGTGCCAGCAGCTTGGCCGGGACAGGTGCAACTAATGAAAAACTGTTTTTT. It specifies CASSLAGTGATNEKLFF.

The genes are TRBV6-2 or TRBV6-3 and TRBJ1-2, with 9 bases that match TRBD1. J gave up 1 base and V 2 bases, and 11 bases lay outside the gene matches. This CDR3 has 18 residues. Germline V gene sequence: CDR1 MNHEY, CDR2 SVGEGT. The CDR3 DNA follows: TGTGCCAGCAGTTACGACTCTACCGGGACAGGGCGTAACTATGGCTACACCTTC. Its translation: CASSYDSTGTGRNYGYTF.

This clone was picked up one time. The rearrangement uses TRBV7-9 and TRBJ1-4, with 9 bases fitting TRBD1. V lost 5 bases, J lost 7 bases, and 5 bases stayed unmatched. In germline, CDR1 is SEHNR, CDR2 FQNEAQ (reference sequence). The CDR3 sequence is 14 residues long. The CDR3 DNA reads TGTGCCAGCAGCGTACAGGGGGCCTCTGAAAAACTGTTTTTT. Translating gives CASSVQGASEKLFF.

The chain employs TRBV12-5 and TRBJ2-1; D not certain. The CDR3 sequence is 13 residues long. V lost 6 bases to trimming and J lost 3 bases, with 9 bases between them. Per the germline V gene, CDR1 is LGHNT and CDR2 is FRNRAP. The CDR3 DNA follows: TGTGCTAGTGGCTCCCTAATCTACAATGAGCAGTTCTTC. Translated, it gives CASGSLIYNEQFF.

The chain carries TRBV4-3 and TRBJ2-7; tentatively, D is TRBD2 (5 bases). With 1 base removed from V and 0 bases from J, the gap between germline ends came to 10 bases. The germline CDR1 and CDR2 sequences are LGHNA and YSLEER. This CDR3 has 15 amino acids. In nucleotides, the CDR3 is TGCGCCAGCAGCCAAGGGACTGGTTTCTCCTACGAGCAGTACTTC. Its translation: CASSQGTGFSYEQYF.

V is TRBV4-2 and J is TRBJ2-7; 8 positions agree with TRBD1. Germline V gives CDR1 LGHNA, CDR2 YNFKEQ. The CDR3 consists of 16 residues. With V trimmed by 0 bases and J by 3 bases, 7 bases remained unmatched. The DNA for the CDR3 is TGTGCCAGCAGCCAAGACGGACAGGGCCCAAGCTACGAGCAGTACTTC. It is translated as CASSQDGQGPSYEQYF.

V and J are TRBV11-2 and TRBJ1-2; D remains unclear. In germline, CDR1 is SGHAT, CDR2 FQNNGV. The CDR3 runs to 16 residues. V gave up 4 bases and J gave up 6 bases, with 21 bases separating them. CDR3 amino acids: CASSSRPLEDLDGYTF. In DNA, the CDR3 is TGTGCCAGCAGCTCTCGGCCGCTTGAGGATTTGGATGGCTACACCTTC.

The chain employs TRBV29-1 and TRBJ2-5; D call uncertain. The CDR3 spans 13 residues. Trimming cost V 6 bases and J 4 bases, with 15 bases left between them. CDR1 SQVTM and CDR2 ANQGSEA come from the germline V gene. The CDR3 region has the DNA TGCAGCGTAGGCGGTCAGTTAGGAGAGACCCAGTACTTC. This codes for CSVGGQLGETQYF.

In this sample, this clone turned up once. For the CDR3, the DNA is TGTGCCAGCAGTCTTACAGGTCTTAGCTCCTACGAGCAGTACTTC. This encodes CASSLTGLSSYEQYF. This rearrangement joins TRBV6-5 to TRBJ2-7; tentatively, D is TRBD1 (5 bases). This CDR3 comprises 15 residues. Deletions cut 5 bases from V and 0 bases from J, with 14 bases between. CDR1 is MNHEY and CDR2 is SVGAGI in the germline V gene.

The rearrangement links TRBV2 to TRBJ1-2, with TRBD1 matching 8 bases. This CDR3 comprises 15 residues. V lost 5 bases and J lost 6; bases outside the gene matches: 11. Germline V lookup: CDR1 SNHLY, CDR2 FYNNEI. The CDR3 sequence is CASSMTGEYLDGYTF. Here the CDR3 DNA reads TGTGCCAGCAGTATGACAGGGGAGTATTTAGATGGCTACACCTTC. Full variable domain (rest looked up from reference TRBV2 and TRBJ1-2): EPEVTQTPSHQVTQMGQEVILRCVPISNHLYFYWYRQILGQKVEFLVSFYNNEISEKSEIFDDQFSVERPDGSNFTLKIRSTKLEDSAMYFCASSMTGEYLDGYTFGSGTRLTVV.

This rearrangement joins TRBV19 to TRBJ2-7, with a possible D match to TRBD1 (5 bases). The V and J ends lost 2 bases and 0 bases respectively, with 5 bases between them. This CDR3 has 13 amino acids. Germline V gene lookup returns CDR1 LNHDA and CDR2 SQIVND (reference sequence). As DNA, the CDR3 is TGTGCCAGTAGTATACAGGGCTCCTACGAGCAGTACTTC. This translates into CASSIQGSYEQYF.

V gene TRBV7-9 combines with J gene TRBJ2-5; D gene unclear. This CDR3 contains 17 residues. Germline V gene data show CDR1 as SEHNR and CDR2 as FQNEAQ (reference sequence). Trimming removed 5 bases from V and 4 bases from J, with 23 bases in between. The CDR3 bases are TGTGCCAGCAGCCTCCTTGTAACCTACGGCGGCGGAGAGACCCAGTACTTC. This codes for CASSLLVTYGGGETQYF.

The chain uses TRBV11-2 and TRBJ2-5; maybe TRBD2 (6 bases). This CDR3 contains 13 residues. The germline V gene has CDR1 SGHAT and CDR2 FQNNGV. Trimming took 5 bases from V and 5 from J, leaving 12 bases between them. Written as DNA, the CDR3 is TGTGCCAGCAGCCCCACGGGGGTGGAGACCCAGTACTTC. It specifies CASSPTGVETQYF.

The chain is built from TRBV3-1 (or the pseudogene TRBV3-2) and TRBJ2-6; no clear D. CDR1 LGHDT and CDR2 YNNKEL come from the germline V gene (reference sequence). The CDR3 consists of 15 residues. Deletions cut 4 bases from V and 1 base from J, with 8 bases between. The CDR3 DNA reads TGTGCCAGCAGCCCGTACTCTTCTGGGGCCAACGTCCTGACTTTC. This sequence encodes CASSPYSSGANVLTF.

This rearrangement joins TRBV27 to TRBJ2-7; D not certain. Germline-derived CDR1 and CDR2 are MNHEY and SMNVEV (reference sequence). Trimming removed 2 bases from V and 0 bases from J, with 11 bases in between. The CDR3 is 15 amino acids. The CDR3 DNA reads TGTGCCAGCAGTTTAAGCCCAAAGAGCTCCTACGAGCAGTACTTC. Its protein is CASSLSPKSSYEQYF.

This clone was recorded a few times. The germline gene is not matched at one end of the junction; a read error may be the cause. This chain connects TRBV7-7 to TRBJ2-1; D possibly corresponds to TRBD1 (5 bases). Germline CDR1 reads SSHAT; CDR2 reads FNYEAQ (reference sequence). CDR3 size: 13 residues. In nucleotides, the CDR3 is TGTGCTAGCAGCTTCGACAGTTACAATGAGCAGTTCTTC. It specifies CASSFDSYNEQFF.

The CDR3 coding sequence is TGTGCCAGCAGGGCCCGCGGACTAGCGGCCTCCTACGAGCAGTACTTC. It codes for CASRARGLAASYEQYF. The V and J genes are TRBV27 and TRBJ2-7, with 10 bases aligning to TRBD2. Germline CDR1 reads MNHEY; CDR2 reads SMNVEV (reference sequence). Trimming took 6 bases from V and 0 from J; bases not matched to a gene: 8. CDR3 length equals 16 residues.